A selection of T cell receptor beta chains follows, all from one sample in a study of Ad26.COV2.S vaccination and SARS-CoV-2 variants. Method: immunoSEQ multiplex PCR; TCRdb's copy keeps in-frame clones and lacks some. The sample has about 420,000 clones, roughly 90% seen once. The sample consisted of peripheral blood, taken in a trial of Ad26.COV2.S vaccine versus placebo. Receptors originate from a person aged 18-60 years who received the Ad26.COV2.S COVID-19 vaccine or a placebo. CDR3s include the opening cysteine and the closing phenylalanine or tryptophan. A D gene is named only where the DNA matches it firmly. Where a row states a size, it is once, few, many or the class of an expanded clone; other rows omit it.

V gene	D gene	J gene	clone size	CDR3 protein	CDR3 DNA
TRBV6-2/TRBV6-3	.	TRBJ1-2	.	CASSYSGRRPPNYGYTF	TGTGCCAGCAGTTATTCGGGCAGGCGACCCCCTAACTATGGCTACACCTTC
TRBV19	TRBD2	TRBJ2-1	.	CASSRLAGGLGYYNEQFF	TGTGCCAGTAGTCGCCTAGCGGGGGGGCTGGGTTACTACAATGAGCAGTTCTTC
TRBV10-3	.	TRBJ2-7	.	CAISESTGSSYEQYF	TGTGCCATCAGTGAGTCGACAGGTAGCTCCTACGAGCAGTACTTC
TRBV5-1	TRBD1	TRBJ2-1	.	CASSFGTAYNEQFF	TGCGCCAGCAGCTTTGGGACAGCCTACAATGAGCAGTTCTTC
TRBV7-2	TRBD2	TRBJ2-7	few	CASSLMGTSSYEQYF	TGTGCCAGCAGCTTAATGGGGACTAGTTCCTACGAGCAGTACTTC
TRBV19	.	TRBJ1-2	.	CASRQVSEWPYGYTF	TGTGCCAGTAGGCAAGTATCGGAGTGGCCATATGGCTACACCTTC
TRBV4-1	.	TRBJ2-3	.	CASSQVWAGHTDTQYF	TGCGCCAGCAGCCAAGTGTGGGCAGGGCACACAGATACGCAGTATTTT
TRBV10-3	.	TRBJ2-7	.	CAISWGTGSYEQYF	TGTGCCATCAGCTGGGGGACGGGGTCCTACGAGCAGTACTTC
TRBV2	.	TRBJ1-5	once	CASSEHGPLGNQPQHF	TGTGCCAGCAGTGAACACGGACCGCTTGGTAATCAGCCCCAGCATTTT
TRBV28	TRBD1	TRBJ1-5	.	CASSFLGQGSNQPQHF	TGTGCCAGCAGTTTTTTAGGACAGGGGAGCAATCAGCCCCAGCATTTT
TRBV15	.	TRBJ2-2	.	CATSRTGLRIGELFF	TGTGCCACCAGCAGGACGGGACTGCGGATCGGGGAGCTGTTTTTT
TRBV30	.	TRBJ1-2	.	CAWSVQPSSYGYTF	TGTGCCTGGAGTGTACAGCCCTCTTCCTATGGCTACACCTTC
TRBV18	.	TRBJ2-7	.	CASSPVGYEQYF	TGTGCCAGCTCACCAGTGGGCTACGAGCAGTACTTC
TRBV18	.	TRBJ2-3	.	CASSPQPGADTQYF	TGTGCCAGCTCACCACAACCAGGGGCAGATACGCAGTATTTT
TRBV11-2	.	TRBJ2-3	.	CASSLGLADTQYF	TGTGCCAGCAGCTTAGGACTAGCAGATACGCAGTATTTT
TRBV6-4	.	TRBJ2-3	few	CASSPTGEGDTQYF	TGTGCCAGCAGCCCGACAGGAGAGGGGGATACGCAGTATTTT
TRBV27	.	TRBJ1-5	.	CASSFRGGEMVNQPQHF	TGTGCCAGCAGTTTCCGAGGAGGGGAGATGGTAAATCAGCCCCAGCATTTT
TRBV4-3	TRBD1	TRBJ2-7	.	CASSQDWDSTYEQYF	TGCGCCAGCAGCCAAGACTGGGACAGCACCTACGAGCAGTACTTC
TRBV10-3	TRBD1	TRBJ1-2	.	CAISGGQDGNYGYTF	TGTGCCATCAGTGGGGGACAGGATGGTAACTATGGCTACACCTTC
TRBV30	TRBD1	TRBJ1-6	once	CAWDRDRESPLHF	TGTGCCTGGGACCGGGACAGGGAATCACCCCTCCACTTT
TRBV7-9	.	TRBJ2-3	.	CASSPPGGGADTQYF	TGTGCCAGCAGCCCTCCGGGAGGGGGCGCGGATACGCAGTATTTT
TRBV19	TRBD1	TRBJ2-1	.	CASRDRYNEQFF	TGTGCCAGCCGGGACAGGTACAATGAGCAGTTCTTC
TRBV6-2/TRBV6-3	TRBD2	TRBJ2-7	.	CASSYSIAGYDEQYF	TGTGCCAGCAGTTACTCCATAGCGGGGTATGACGAGCAGTACTTC
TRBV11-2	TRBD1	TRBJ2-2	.	CASSLNTGGAGELFF	TGTGCCAGCAGCTTAAATACAGGGGGAGCGGGGGAGCTGTTTTTT
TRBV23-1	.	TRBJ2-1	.	CATRGGFNEQFF	TGCGCAACCCGGGGAGGCTTCAATGAGCAGTTCTTC